This T cell receptor (beta chain) was sequenced in a study of T cell changes during pregnancy in multiple sclerosis. Sequencing was performed with immunoSEQ multiplex PCR; in TCRdb, only in-frame clones are kept and a portion is missing. The sample contains 20,000 to 30,000 clones, more than 75% of which appear only once. The source was CD8+ T cells from peripheral blood mononuclear cells, collected in the third trimester of pregnancy. This receptor was taken from a female donor in good health, enrolled as a control in a pregnancy study.

CDR3 sequence reads: CASRYRDSKETQYF. Written as DNA, the CDR3 is TGTGCCAGCAGATACCGGGACAGCAAAGAGACCCAGTACTTC. J is TRBJ2-5 and V is TRBV27; TRBD1 aligns across 7 bases. The trim removed 6 bases at V and 3 bases at J, leaving 7 bases unmatched. The CDR3 consists of 14 residues. The germline gives CDR1 MNHEY, CDR2 SMNVEV (reference sequence).